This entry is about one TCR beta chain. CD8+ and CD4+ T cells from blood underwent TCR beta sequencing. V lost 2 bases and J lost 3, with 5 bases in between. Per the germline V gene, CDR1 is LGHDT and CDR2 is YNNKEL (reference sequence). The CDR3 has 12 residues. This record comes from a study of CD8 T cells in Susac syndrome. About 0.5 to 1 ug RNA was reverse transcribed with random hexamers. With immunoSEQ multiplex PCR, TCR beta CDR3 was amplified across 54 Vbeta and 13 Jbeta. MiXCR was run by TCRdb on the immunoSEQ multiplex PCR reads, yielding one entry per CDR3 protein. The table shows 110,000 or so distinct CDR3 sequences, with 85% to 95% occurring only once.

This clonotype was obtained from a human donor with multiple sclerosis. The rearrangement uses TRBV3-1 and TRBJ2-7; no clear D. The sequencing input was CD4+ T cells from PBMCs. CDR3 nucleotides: TGTGCCAGCAGCCAACGAAACTACGAGCAGTACTTC. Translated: CASSQRNYEQYF.